This entry lists 16 T cell receptor beta chains sequenced from one sample in a study of radiotherapy plus CTLA-4 blockade in lung cancer (dated by TCRdb to 2016 to 2019). To prepare the library, the immunoSEQ multiplex PCR assay was applied. TCRdb took over this immuneACCESS table, retaining in-frame rearrangements with V and J assigned. Such tables are incomplete; in checked studies, under half of the missing clones stem from an unresolved V gene, and the remainder is unexplained. This sample is represented by 130,000 or so clones; over 80% of them were singletons. Roughly 6.9% of the sample is taken by the ten largest. Sample: peripheral blood, taken from a patient treated with radiotherapy plus ipilimumab. The receptors were sampled from a human donor with non-small cell lung cancer that progressed on radiotherapy plus ipilimumab.

The chain employs TRBV2 and TRBJ2-2, with D tentatively TRBD2 (6 bases). The germline V gene encodes CDR1 SNHLY and CDR2 FYNNEI. Trimming stripped 4 bases from V and 4 bases from J, with 13 bases between. CDR3 length: 15 amino acids. The CDR3: CASSGDSIGTGELFF. The CDR3 nucleotides read TGTGCCAGCAGTGGGGACTCGATAGGCACCGGGGAGCTGTTTTTT.

The V and J genes are TRBV9 and TRBJ2-3; 9 nucleotides align to TRBD2. Germline CDR1 reads SGDLS; CDR2 reads YYNGEE. V was clipped by 2 bases and J by 0 bases; unmatched bases: 4. The CDR3 sequence is 16 residues long. The CDR3 sequence is CASSVRLAASTDTQYF. For the CDR3, the DNA is TGTGCCAGCAGCGTGAGACTAGCGGCTAGCACAGATACGCAGTATTTT.

CDR3 residues: CASSRMATGNTIYF. CDR3 DNA sequence: TGCGCCAGCAGCCGGATGGCTACTGGAAACACCATATATTTT. The V call is TRBV4-1, the J call TRBJ1-3; no definite D call. V dropped 4 bases and J dropped 2 bases, with 9 bases sitting between them. Germline lookup yields CDR1 MGHRA and CDR2 YSYEKL. This CDR3 spans 14 amino acids.

The V and J genes are TRBV4-2 and TRBJ2-2; D possibly matches TRBD1 or TRBD2 (5 bases each). V lost 2 bases and J lost 5, with 18 bases in between. CDR1 LGHNA and CDR2 YNFKEQ come from the germline V gene. The CDR3 contains 17 residues. The CDR3 nucleotides read TGTGCCAGCAGCCAAACCCCCGGGGCAGGGCAAACCGGGGAGCTGTTTTTT. It codes for CASSQTPGAGQTGELFF.

Turning to this clone: The sample contains more than one DNA sequence encoding this CDR3. This chain connects TRBV18 to TRBJ1-3; D remains ambiguous. CDR1 and CDR2 from the germline V gene are KGHSH and LQKENI. The CDR3 sequence is 14 residues long. V lost 0 bases and J 1 base, leaving 4 bases between the germline ends. The CDR3 is CASSPPGSGNTIYF. CDR3 nucleotides: TGTGCCAGCTCACCACCAGGGTCTGGAAACACCATATATTTT.

DNA of the CDR3: TGTGCCAGCAGTTATGGGGCATGGGGAGGGAATGAGCAGTTCTTC. It yields the protein CASSYGAWGGNEQFF. This chain uses TRBV27 with TRBJ2-1, with 7 bases lining up with TRBD2. The germline V gene encodes CDR1 MNHEY and CDR2 SMNVEV (reference sequence). There are 15 residues in the CDR3. Trimming at V came to 4 bases and at J to 7 bases, leaving 10 bases not matched to a gene.

The CDR3 is CASSQDGDTANTGELFF. The CDR3 DNA is TGTGCCAGCAGCCAAGATGGGGACACTGCGAACACCGGGGAGCTGTTTTTT. J is TRBJ2-2 and V is TRBV4-2, with a tentative D call TRBD1 (6 bases). Per the germline V gene, CDR1 is LGHNA and CDR2 is YNFKEQ. The CDR3 extends over 17 amino acids. The ends were cut back, 0 bases at V and 0 bases at J, with 11 bases in the middle.

V usage is TRBV6-5 and J usage is TRBJ2-1; D is unclear. The CDR3 contains 11 residues. Trimming left V 10 bases short and J 10 bases short, with 14 bases between. Germline lookup yields CDR1 MNHEY and CDR2 SVGAGI. For the CDR3, the DNA is TGTGCCATCCAAGGAGCGTGGGAGCAGTTCTTC. It yields the protein CAIQGAWEQFF.

This clone has only one observation. The V and J genes are TRBV7-8 and TRBJ1-5; D might be TRBD1 (6 bases). The CDR3 covers 17 residues. The V gene's germline CDR1 is SGHVS and CDR2 FQNEAQ. Trimming took 6 bases from V and 2 from J, leaving 20 bases between them. For the CDR3, the DNA is TGTGCCAGCAGTCTTACAGGGATAGGGTTAGGCAATCAGCCCCAGCATTTT. This codes for CASSLTGIGLGNQPQHF.

On this clone: In the same sample, other DNA sequences code for this CDR3. The chain recombines TRBV5-1 with TRBJ2-7, with 8 bases matching TRBD2. The trim removed 4 bases at V and 6 bases at J, leaving 12 bases unmatched. Germline V gene data show CDR1 as SGHRS and CDR2 as YFSETQ. CDR3 length: 15 amino acids. CDR3 region: CASSGLAGGPGEQYF. The CDR3 DNA sequence: TGCGCCAGCAGCGGTTTGGCGGGAGGCCCTGGCGAGCAGTACTTC.

The CDR3 reads CASRHRSGTGDEKLFF. The CDR3 DNA reads as TGTGCCAGCAGACACCGATCCGGGACAGGGGATGAAAAACTGTTTTTT. The rearrangement links TRBV27 to TRBJ1-4; 10 bases are a match to TRBD1. Germline V lookup: CDR1 MNHEY, CDR2 SMNVEV (reference sequence). This CDR3 region has 16 residues. Germline trimming cut 6 bases from V and 6 bases from J; bases unmatched to any gene: 10.

The chain links TRBV7-8 to TRBJ2-7, with D perhaps matching TRBD2 (6 bases). This CDR3 is 14 amino acids long. Germline assignment: CDR1 SGHVS and CDR2 FQNEAQ. V was cut by 2 bases and J by 1 base, with 9 bases left in between. The CDR3 nucleotides are TGTGCCAGCAGCTTATCGGGAGTTTCCTACGAGCAGTACTTC. Translating it yields CASSLSGVSYEQYF.

V usage is TRBV5-1 and J usage is TRBJ2-6, with D tentatively TRBD1 (5 bases). The V gene lost 4 bases and the J gene lost 2 bases, with 22 bases spanning the gap. Germline CDR1 reads SGHRS; CDR2 reads YFSETQ. The CDR3 is 19 amino acids. This CDR3 is CASSVNDNSGITGANVLTF. CDR3 nucleotide sequence: TGCGCCAGCAGCGTGAACGATAATTCAGGGATCACTGGGGCCAACGTCCTGACTTTC. The full variable domain, in which reference TRBV5-1 and TRBJ2-6 provide the parts outside the CDR3, is KAGVTQTPRYLIKTRGQQVTLSCSPISGHRSVSWYQQTPGQGLQFLFEYFSETQRNKGNFPGRFSGRQFSNSRSEMNVSTLELGDSALYLCASSVNDNSGITGANVLTFGAGSRLTVL.

For this clone: The junction departs from germline at one end; a sequencing error may be responsible. V and J are TRBV2 and TRBJ2-2, with TRBD2 identical over 16 bases. Germline assignment: CDR1 SNHLY and CDR2 FYNNEI. This CDR3 is built from 12 residues. CDR3 coding DNA: TGTGCCAGCGGGACTAGCGGGAGGGCCCTGGTTTTT. Translation: CASGTSGRALVF.

V usage is TRBV15 and J usage is TRBJ1-5; no firm D call. The CDR3 covers 17 residues. Germline-derived CDR1 and CDR2 are LNHNV and YYDKDF (reference sequence). Trimming stripped 0 bases from V and 0 bases from J, with 12 bases between. For the CDR3, the DNA is TGTGCCACCAGCAGAGATTCTGGCATTCATAGCAATCAGCCCCAGCATTTT. This codes for CATSRDSGIHSNQPQHF. The full variable domain, its missing parts supplied by reference TRBV15 and TRBJ1-5, is DAMVIQNPRYQVTQFGKPVTLSCSQTLNHNVMYWYQQKSSQAPKLLFHYYDKDFNNEADTPDNFQSRRPNTSFCFLDIRSPGLGDTAMYLCATSRDSGIHSNQPQHFGDGTRLSIL.

In its sample, this clone was seen once. The rearrangement uses TRBV10-1 and TRBJ1-1; D unclear. The CDR3 length is 14 residues. The germline V and J ends were trimmed by 3 bases and 1 base, with 9 bases remaining between them. CDR1 and CDR2 from the germline V gene are WNHNN and SYGVQD (reference sequence). The CDR3 sequence: CASSDNKGNTEAFF. The CDR3 bases are TGCGCCAGCAGTGATAATAAGGGGAACACTGAAGCTTTCTTT.